The entry below describes one T cell receptor (beta chain). CDR3 length equals 15 residues. Germline V CDR1 and CDR2: KGHDR, SFDVKD. V lost 2 bases and J lost 1, with 9 bases in between. This entry comes from a study of control samples from healthy donors and cancer patients. The assay was immunoSEQ multiplex PCR, and TCRdb's table has in-frame clones only and misses some. The top ten hold 1.6% of the sample, which has some 28,000 clones, more than 75% seen once. The sequencing sample was made of PBMCs. V gene TRBV24-1 combines with J gene TRBJ2-3, with D perhaps assigned TRBD1 or TRBD2 (5 bases each). The sequence derives from a woman aged 35 to 49 with lung cancer. The CDR3 spells CATSDSGDRTDTQYF. In DNA, the CDR3 is TGTGCCACCAGTGATTCCGGGGACCGCACAGATACGCAGTATTTT.